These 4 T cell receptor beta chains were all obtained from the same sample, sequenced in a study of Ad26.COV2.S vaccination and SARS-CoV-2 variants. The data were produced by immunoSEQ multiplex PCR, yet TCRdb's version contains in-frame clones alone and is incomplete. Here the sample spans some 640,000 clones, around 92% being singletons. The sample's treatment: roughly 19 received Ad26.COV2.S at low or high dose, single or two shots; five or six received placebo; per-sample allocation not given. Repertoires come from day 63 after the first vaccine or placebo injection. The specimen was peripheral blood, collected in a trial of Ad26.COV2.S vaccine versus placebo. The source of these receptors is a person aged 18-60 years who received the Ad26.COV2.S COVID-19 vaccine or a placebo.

CDR3 in amino acids: CASSQRRTGGVDYEQYF. The CDR3 bases are TGCGCCAGCAGCCAACGCAGAACTGGAGGTGTTGACTACGAGCAGTACTTC. This chain links TRBV4-3 with TRBJ2-7, with a possible D match to TRBD2 (5 bases). This CDR3 has 17 residues. Between the trimmed V and J ends, which lost 2 bases and 3 bases, there was a span of 20 bases. The germline CDR1 and CDR2 sequences are LGHNA and YSLEER.

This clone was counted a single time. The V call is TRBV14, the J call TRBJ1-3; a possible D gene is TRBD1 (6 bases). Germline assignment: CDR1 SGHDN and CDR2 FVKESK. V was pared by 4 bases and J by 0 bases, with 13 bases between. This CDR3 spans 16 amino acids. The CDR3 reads CASSRRGAGSGNTIYF. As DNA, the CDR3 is TGTGCCAGCAGCCGCAGGGGTGCTGGCTCTGGAAACACCATATATTTT.

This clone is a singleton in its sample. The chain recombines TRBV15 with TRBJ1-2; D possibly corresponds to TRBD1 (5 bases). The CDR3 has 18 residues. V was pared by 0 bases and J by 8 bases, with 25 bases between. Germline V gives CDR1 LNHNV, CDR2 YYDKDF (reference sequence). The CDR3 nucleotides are TGTGCCACCAGCAGAGACCGGTACGGGGGGGGAGAAAGTACGGGCTACACCTTC. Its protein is CATSRDRYGGGESTGYTF. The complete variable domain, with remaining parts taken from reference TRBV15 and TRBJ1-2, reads DAMVIQNPRYQVTQFGKPVTLSCSQTLNHNVMYWYQQKSSQAPKLLFHYYDKDFNNEADTPDNFQSRRPNTSFCFLDIRSPGLGDTAMYLCATSRDRYGGGESTGYTFGSGTRLTVV.

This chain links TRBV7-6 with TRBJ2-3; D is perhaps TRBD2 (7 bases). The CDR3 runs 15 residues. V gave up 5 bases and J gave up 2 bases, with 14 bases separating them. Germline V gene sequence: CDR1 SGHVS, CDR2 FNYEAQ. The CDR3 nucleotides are TGTGCCAGCAGCCCCGGGGGGCAGGCCACAGATACGCAGTATTTT. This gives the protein CASSPGGQATDTQYF. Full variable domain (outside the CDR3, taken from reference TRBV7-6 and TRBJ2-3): GAGVSQSPRYKVTKRGQDVALRCDPISGHVSLYWYRQALGQGPEFLTYFNYEAQQDKSGLPNDRFSAERPEGSISTLTIQRTEQRDSAMYRCASSPGGQATDTQYFGPGTRLTVL.